This record concerns one T cell receptor beta chain sequence. No antigen is known for it. These data come from a study of Ad26.COV2.S vaccination and SARS-CoV-2 variants. Across the whole study: Recipients of Ad26.COV2.S got it intramuscularly, once or twice 56 days apart.

The CDR3 extends over 15 amino acids. Germline assignment: CDR1 SGHTA and CDR2 FQGNSA. V gave up 5 bases and J gave up 5 bases, with 18 bases separating them. TCRdb's table, derived via immunoSEQ multiplex PCR, lists solely in-frame clones and lacks some. The sample lists about 440,000 clones, around 85% occurring once. Treatment meaning: some 19 received Ad26.COV2.S at low or high dose, single or two shots; roughly five received placebo; per-sample allocation not given. Specimens were obtained on day 63 following the first vaccine or placebo injection. Study results and limitations: In vaccinated individuals, spike-specific CD8+ and CD4+ T cell responses reportedly displayed substantial breadth.

This clonotype was sampled from a person aged 18-65 years who received the Ad26.COV2.S COVID-19 vaccine or a placebo. The specimen was peripheral blood, collected in a trial of Ad26.COV2.S vaccine versus placebo. The V and J genes are TRBV7-2 and TRBJ2-5; D possibly corresponds to TRBD2 (5 bases). CDR3 nucleotide sequence: TGTGCCAGCAGCCCCGAGTTGGGGAGTGAGGAGACCCAGTACTTC. As protein: CASSPELGSEETQYF.